These 18 T cell receptor beta chains were sequenced from one sample in a study of T-cell memory formation after mild COVID-19. TCRdb reprocessed the 5' RACE reads via MiXCR and lists one record per CDR3 protein. The sample includes approximately 260,000 distinct CDR3 sequences, 16% seen only once; the top ten take 22%. The sample consisted of PBMCs or a T cell subset sorted from them (not recorded which). The receptors shown here come from a man aged 18 to 30 who had mild COVID-19 (a few samples of this study predate the infection). Cell type and time point are not known.

V and J are TRBV15 and TRBJ1-2, with 8 nucleotides matching TRBD1. V lost 0 bases, J lost 6 bases, and 9 bases stayed unmatched. The V gene's germline CDR1 is LNHNV and CDR2 YYDKDF (reference sequence). The CDR3 length is 16 residues. The CDR3, as DNA: TGTGCCACCAGCAGAGATAAGCGTCGGACAGGGAATGGCTACACCTTC. This encodes CATSRDKRRTGNGYTF.

This clonotype has only a few counts. The CDR3 coding sequence is TGTGCCAGCATCCCGAGTACAGGGGGCTTGGCGAACACTGAAGCTTTCTTT. It encodes CASIPSTGGLANTEAFF. J is TRBJ1-1 and V is TRBV6-5; 9 bases align to TRBD1. The CDR3 contains 17 residues. With V trimmed by 7 bases and J by 1 base, 13 bases remained unmatched. CDR1 is MNHEY, CDR2 SVGAGI, per germline.

The chain couples TRBV6-1 to TRBJ2-6; D is unclear. CDR1 and CDR2 from the germline V gene are MNHNS and SASEGT. Trimming left V 7 bases short and J 1 base short, with 11 bases between. This CDR3 has 15 amino acids. The CDR3 nucleotides are TGTGCCAGCACCGAGTTGGAATCTGGGGCCAACGTCCTGACTTTC. It specifies CASTELESGANVLTF.

The genes are TRBV20-1 and TRBJ2-7; the D gene is possibly TRBD1 (5 bases). The V gene lost 3 bases and the J gene lost 12 bases, with 15 bases spanning the gap. Per the germline V gene, CDR1 is DFQATT and CDR2 is SNEGSKA (reference sequence). The CDR3 is made up of 11 amino acids. DNA for the CDR3: TGCAGTGCTAGTAGCAGGGCGCGAACGTACGTC. Residues: CSASSRARTYV.

V and J are TRBV6-2 or TRBV6-3 and TRBJ1-2, with no clear D. The V gene lost 4 bases and the J gene lost 7 bases, with 10 bases spanning the gap. The V gene's germline CDR1 is MNHEY and CDR2 SVGEGT. This CDR3 comprises 12 residues. CDR3 sequence reads: CASSSALSGYTF. The CDR3, as DNA: TGTGCCAGCAGTTCCGCCCTCAGTGGCTACACCTTC.

This clonotype was picked up a small number of times. CDR3 nucleotides: TGTGCCAGCAGCTCTAACGGGGTACAAGGCACTGAAGCTTTCTTT. Translation: CASSSNGVQGTEAFF. The genes are TRBV7-2 and TRBJ1-1; D gene ambiguous. V lost 4 bases and J 4 bases, leaving 16 bases between the germline ends. The CDR3 covers 15 residues. Per the germline V gene, CDR1 is SGHTA and CDR2 is FQGNSA. The entire variable domain, with the rest obtained from reference TRBV7-2 and TRBJ1-1, is as follows: GAGVSQSPSNKVTEKGKDVELRCDPISGHTALYWYRQSLGQGLEFLIYFQGNSAPDKSGLPSDRFSAERTGGSVSTLTIQRTQQEDSAVYLCASSSNGVQGTEAFFGQGTRLTVV.

This clonotype was observed a few times. This chain connects TRBV5-1 to TRBJ2-7; TRBD1 aligns across 9 bases. This CDR3 is built from 15 residues. Germline loops: CDR1 SGHRS, CDR2 YFSETQ. The V and J ends lost 1 base and 2 bases, in that order; junction bases with no gene match: 4. CDR3 sequence: CASSLSGTGPYEQYF. The DNA for the CDR3 is TGCGCCAGCAGCTTGTCGGGGACAGGGCCCTACGAGCAGTACTTC.

This clonotype was seen many times. This chain connects TRBV5-1 to TRBJ2-2; maybe TRBD2 (7 bases). The V end was cut by 5 bases, the J end by 5 bases, with 19 bases between. Germline CDR1 SGHRS, CDR2 YFSETQ. This CDR3 has 16 residues. The CDR3 loop reads CASRLLGGPRTGELFF. For the CDR3, the DNA is TGCGCCAGCAGACTCCTCGGGGGGCCGAGGACCGGGGAGCTGTTTTTT.

The chain links TRBV20-1 to TRBJ2-7, with a weak D call TRBD1 (5 bases). Germline-derived CDR1 and CDR2 are DFQATT and SNEGSKA (reference sequence). CDR3 size: 10 residues. V gave up 3 bases and J gave up 12 bases, with 12 bases separating them. CDR3 sequence: CSARQGTPYV. CDR3 bases: TGCAGTGCTAGGCAGGGCACCCCGTACGTC.

The CDR3 coding sequence is TGTGCCAGCACTCCTCCTCCCGGGGGGGCAGGTGATACGCAGTATTTT. Amino acids: CASTPPPGGAGDTQYF. The chain employs TRBV6-5 and TRBJ2-3; 8 bases match TRBD2. CDR1 and CDR2 (germline): MNHEY, SVGAGI. This CDR3 is built from 16 residues. V trimming: 7 bases; J trimming: 6 bases; junction bases outside the gene matches: 15.

In this sample, this clonotype turned up a few times. The rearrangement links TRBV20-1 to TRBJ1-1; D unresolved. The V end was cut by 5 bases, the J end by 7 bases, with 11 bases between. The CDR3 runs 11 residues. Germline V gene lookup returns CDR1 DFQATT and CDR2 SNEGSKA (reference sequence). The CDR3 DNA is TGCAGTGCTCGACGGACGGGTGAAGCTTTCTTT. It specifies CSARRTGEAFF.

The genes are TRBV19 and TRBJ2-1; 7 positions match TRBD2. Trimming removed 5 bases from V and 2 bases from J; junction bases left unmatched: 12. Germline V gene lookup returns CDR1 LNHDA and CDR2 SQIVND (reference sequence). The CDR3 spans 17 residues. CDR3 in amino acids: CASSPISGGLTYNEQFF. The CDR3 DNA sequence: TGTGCCAGTAGTCCTATCTCGGGGGGTCTTACCTACAATGAGCAGTTCTTC.

This clonotype has a handful of counts. V and J are TRBV7-9 and TRBJ2-1, with 9 positions matching TRBD1. CDR3 length: 15 residues. The germline gives CDR1 SEHNR, CDR2 FQNEAQ (reference sequence). Trimming at V came to 10 bases and at J to 1 base, leaving 8 bases not matched to a gene. The CDR3 protein is CATRWGQGSYNEQFF. The DNA of the CDR3 is TGTGCCACGAGATGGGGACAGGGTTCCTACAATGAGCAGTTCTTC.

This clonotype was observed many times. This chain links TRBV4-1 with TRBJ2-1; D gene unclear. Germline values: CDR1 MGHRA, CDR2 YSYEKL. The CDR3 is 10 residues long. Between the trimmed V and J ends, which lost 8 bases and 7 bases, there was a span of 6 bases. The CDR3 DNA is TGCGCCAGCGGCGGTAATGAGCAGTTCTTC. This gives the protein CASGGNEQFF.

This sequence joins TRBV6-5 and TRBJ1-4, with 10 nucleotides matching TRBD1. Per the germline V gene, CDR1 is MNHEY and CDR2 is SVGAGI. The CDR3 consists of 13 residues. After removal of 7 bases from V and 8 bases from J, the junction contained 4 bases not matched to a gene. CDR3 nucleotide sequence: TGTGCCAGCAACCCGGGACAGGGGGAAAAACTGTTTTTT. Protein: CASNPGQGEKLFF.

The chain links TRBV7-2 to TRBJ2-3; TRBD2 matches at 7 bases. Trimming cost V 0 bases and J 2 bases; bases outside gene matches: 5. The CDR3 is made up of 16 amino acids. Germline V CDR1 and CDR2: SGHTA, FQGNSA. The CDR3 sequence: CASSLASRGVTDTQYF. CDR3 nucleotide sequence: TGTGCCAGCAGCTTAGCGAGCCGGGGGGTCACAGATACGCAGTATTTT.

The chain links TRBV7-9 to TRBJ2-3; TRBD1 matches at 9 bases. J lost 7 bases, V lost 5 bases, and 10 bases had no gene match. The V gene's germline CDR1 is SEHNR and CDR2 FQNEAQ (reference sequence). The CDR3 runs to 15 residues. CDR3 coding DNA: TGTGCCAGCAGCCCACAGGGGGCTCGGAGGAATACGCAGTATTTT. Translated: CASSPQGARRNTQYF.

The V call is TRBV19, the J call TRBJ1-1, with 8 bases aligning to TRBD1. This CDR3 spans 14 amino acids. V gave up 0 bases and J gave up 5 bases; unmatched junction bases: 2. CDR1 LNHDA and CDR2 SQIVND come from the germline V gene (reference sequence). In nucleotides, the CDR3 is TGTGCCAGTAGTATAGACAGGGGGCGGACTGAAGCTTTCTTT. Its translation is CASSIDRGRTEAFF.